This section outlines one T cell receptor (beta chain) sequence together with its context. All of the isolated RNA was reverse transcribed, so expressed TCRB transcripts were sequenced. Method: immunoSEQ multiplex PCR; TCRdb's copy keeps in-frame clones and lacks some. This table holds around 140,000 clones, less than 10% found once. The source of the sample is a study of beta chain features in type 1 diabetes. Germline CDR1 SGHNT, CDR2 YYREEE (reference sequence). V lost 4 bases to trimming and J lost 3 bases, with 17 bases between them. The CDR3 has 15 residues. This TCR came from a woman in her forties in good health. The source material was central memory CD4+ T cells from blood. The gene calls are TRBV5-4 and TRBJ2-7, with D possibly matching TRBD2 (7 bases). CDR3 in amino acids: CASSQDLRGGYEQYF. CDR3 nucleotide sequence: TGTGCCAGCAGCCAAGATTTGAGGGGGGGCTACGAGCAGTACTTC. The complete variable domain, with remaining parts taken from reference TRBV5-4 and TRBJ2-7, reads ETGVTQSPTHLIKTRGQQVTLRCSSQSGHNTVSWYQQALGQGPQFIFQYYREEENGRGNFPPRFSGLQFPNYSSELNVNALELDDSALYLCASSQDLRGGYEQYFGPGTRLTVT.